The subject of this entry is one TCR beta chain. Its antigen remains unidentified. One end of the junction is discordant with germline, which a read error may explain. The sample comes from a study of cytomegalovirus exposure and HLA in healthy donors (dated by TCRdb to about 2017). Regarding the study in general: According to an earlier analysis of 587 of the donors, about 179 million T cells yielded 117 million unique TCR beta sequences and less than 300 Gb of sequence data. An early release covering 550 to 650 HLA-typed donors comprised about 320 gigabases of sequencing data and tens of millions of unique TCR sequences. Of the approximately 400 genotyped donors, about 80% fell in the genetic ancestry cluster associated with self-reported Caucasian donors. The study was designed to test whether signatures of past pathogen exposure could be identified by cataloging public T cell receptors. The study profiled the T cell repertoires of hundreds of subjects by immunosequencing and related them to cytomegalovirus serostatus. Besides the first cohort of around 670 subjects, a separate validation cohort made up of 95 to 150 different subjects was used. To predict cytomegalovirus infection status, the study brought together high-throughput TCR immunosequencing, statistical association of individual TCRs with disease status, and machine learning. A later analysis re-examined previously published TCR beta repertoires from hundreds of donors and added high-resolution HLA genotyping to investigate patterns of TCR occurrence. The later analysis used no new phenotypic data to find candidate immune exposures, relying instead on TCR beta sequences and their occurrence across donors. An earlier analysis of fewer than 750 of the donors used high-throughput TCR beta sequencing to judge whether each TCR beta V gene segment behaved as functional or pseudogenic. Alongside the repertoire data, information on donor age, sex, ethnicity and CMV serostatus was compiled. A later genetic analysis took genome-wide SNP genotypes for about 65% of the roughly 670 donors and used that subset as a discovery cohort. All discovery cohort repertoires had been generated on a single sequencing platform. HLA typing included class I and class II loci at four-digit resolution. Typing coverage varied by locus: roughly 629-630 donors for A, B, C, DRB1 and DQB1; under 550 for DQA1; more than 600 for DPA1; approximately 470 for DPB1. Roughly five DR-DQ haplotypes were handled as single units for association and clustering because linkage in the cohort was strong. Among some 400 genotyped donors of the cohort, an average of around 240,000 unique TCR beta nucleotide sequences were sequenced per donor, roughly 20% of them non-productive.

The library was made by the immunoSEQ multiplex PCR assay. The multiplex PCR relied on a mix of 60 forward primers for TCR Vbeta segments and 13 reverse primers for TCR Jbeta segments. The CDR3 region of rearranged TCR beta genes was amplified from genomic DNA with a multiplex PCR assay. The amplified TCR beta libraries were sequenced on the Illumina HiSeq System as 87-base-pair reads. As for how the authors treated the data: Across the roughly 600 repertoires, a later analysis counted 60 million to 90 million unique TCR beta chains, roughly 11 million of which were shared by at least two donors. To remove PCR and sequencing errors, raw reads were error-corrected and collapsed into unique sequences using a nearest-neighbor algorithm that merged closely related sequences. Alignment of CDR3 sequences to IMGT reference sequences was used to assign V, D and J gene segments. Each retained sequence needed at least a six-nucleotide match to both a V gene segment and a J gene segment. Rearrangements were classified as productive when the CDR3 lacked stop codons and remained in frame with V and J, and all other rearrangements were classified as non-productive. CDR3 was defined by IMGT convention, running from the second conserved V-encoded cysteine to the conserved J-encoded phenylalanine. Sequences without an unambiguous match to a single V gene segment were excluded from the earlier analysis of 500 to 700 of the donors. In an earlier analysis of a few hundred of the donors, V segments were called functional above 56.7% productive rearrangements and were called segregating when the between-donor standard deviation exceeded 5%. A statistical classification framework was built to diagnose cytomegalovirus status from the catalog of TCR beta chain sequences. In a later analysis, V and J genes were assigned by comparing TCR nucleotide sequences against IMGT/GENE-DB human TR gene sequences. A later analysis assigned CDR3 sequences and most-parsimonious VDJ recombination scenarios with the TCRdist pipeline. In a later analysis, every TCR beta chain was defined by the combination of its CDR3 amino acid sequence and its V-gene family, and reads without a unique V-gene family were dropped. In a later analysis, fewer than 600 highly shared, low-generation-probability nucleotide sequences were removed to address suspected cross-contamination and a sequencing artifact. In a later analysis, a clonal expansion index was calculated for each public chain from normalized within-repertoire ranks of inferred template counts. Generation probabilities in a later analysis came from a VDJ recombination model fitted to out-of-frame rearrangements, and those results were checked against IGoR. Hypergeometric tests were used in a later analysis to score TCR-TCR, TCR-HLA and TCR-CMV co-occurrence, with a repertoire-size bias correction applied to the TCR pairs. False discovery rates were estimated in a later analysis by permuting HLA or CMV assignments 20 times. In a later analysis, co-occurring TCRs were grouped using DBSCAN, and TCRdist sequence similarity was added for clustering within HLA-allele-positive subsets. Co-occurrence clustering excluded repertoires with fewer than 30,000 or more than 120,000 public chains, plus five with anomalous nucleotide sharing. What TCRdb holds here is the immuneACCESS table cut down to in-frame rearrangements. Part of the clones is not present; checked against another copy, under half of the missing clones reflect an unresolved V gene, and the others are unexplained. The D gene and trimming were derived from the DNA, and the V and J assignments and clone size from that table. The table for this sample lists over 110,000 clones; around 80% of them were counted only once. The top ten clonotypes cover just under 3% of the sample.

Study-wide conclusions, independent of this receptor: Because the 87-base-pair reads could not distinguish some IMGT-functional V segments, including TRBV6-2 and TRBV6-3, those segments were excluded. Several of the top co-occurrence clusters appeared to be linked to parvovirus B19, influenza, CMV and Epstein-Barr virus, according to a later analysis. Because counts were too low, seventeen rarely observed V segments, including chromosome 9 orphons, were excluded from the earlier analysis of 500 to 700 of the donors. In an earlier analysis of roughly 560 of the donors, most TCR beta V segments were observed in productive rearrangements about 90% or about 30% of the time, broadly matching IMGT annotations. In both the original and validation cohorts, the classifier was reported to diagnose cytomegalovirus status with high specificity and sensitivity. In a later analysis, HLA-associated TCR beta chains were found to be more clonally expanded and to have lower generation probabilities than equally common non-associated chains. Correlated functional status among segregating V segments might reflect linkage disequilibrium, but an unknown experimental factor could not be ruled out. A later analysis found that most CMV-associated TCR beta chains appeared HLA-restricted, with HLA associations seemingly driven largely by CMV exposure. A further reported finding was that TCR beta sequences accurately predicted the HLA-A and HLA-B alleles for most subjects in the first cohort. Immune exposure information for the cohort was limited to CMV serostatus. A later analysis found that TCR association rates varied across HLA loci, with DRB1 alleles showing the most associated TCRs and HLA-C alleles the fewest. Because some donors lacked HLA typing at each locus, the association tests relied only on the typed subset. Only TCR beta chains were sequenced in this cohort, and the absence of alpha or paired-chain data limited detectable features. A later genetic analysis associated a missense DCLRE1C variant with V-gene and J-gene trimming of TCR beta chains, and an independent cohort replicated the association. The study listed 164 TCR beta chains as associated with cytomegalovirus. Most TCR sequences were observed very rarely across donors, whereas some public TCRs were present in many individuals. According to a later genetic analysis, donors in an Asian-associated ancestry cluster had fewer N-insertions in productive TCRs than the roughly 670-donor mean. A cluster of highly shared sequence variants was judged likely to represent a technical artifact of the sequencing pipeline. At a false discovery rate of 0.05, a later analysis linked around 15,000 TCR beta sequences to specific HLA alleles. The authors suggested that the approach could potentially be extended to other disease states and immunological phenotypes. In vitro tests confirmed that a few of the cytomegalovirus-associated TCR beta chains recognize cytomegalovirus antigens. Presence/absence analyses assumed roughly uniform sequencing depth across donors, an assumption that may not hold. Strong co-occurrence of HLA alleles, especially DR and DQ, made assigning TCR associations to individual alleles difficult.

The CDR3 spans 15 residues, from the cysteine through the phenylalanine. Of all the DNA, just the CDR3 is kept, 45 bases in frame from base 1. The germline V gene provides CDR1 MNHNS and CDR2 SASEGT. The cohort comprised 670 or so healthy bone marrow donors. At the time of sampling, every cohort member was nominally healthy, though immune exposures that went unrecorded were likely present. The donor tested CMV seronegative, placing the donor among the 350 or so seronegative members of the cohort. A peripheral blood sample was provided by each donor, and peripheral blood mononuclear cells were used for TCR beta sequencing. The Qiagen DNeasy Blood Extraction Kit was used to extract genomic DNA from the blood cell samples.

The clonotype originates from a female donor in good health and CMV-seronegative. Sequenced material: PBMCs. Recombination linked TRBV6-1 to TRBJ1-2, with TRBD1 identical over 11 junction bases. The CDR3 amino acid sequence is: CASNPGQGVSDGYPF. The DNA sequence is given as TGTGCCAGCAATCCGGGACAGGGGGTTTCCGATGGCTACCCCTTC.